This T cell receptor beta chain derives from a study of T cells after somatic rescue of genetic block. The protocol was immunoSEQ multiplex PCR, while the TCRdb copy is restricted to in-frame clones and leaves out a portion. Of 12,000 or so clones listed, 78% are singletons. V was cut by 6 bases and J by 2 bases, with 11 bases left in between. This CDR3 is built from 14 residues. CDR1 is MDHEN, CDR2 SYDVKM, per germline. This clonotype was obtained from a boy aged 5-17 years. The chain has TRBV28 and TRBJ1-5; D gene ambiguous. What was sequenced was peripheral blood mononuclear cells (PBMCs). The CDR3 DNA is TGTGCCAGCAGACGGCCCTTGGGCAATCAGCCCCAGCATTTT. It specifies CASRRPLGNQPQHF.